This section outlines one T cell receptor beta chain sequence together with its context. The antigen is undetermined. Using immunoSEQ multiplex PCR, the repertoire was profiled, and TCRdb retains in-frame clones only, with some absent. This table holds around 140,000 clones, 80% to 95% found once. The data are from a study of T cell responses to AZD1222 COVID-19 vaccine. The CDR3 is 12 amino acids. The V end lost 6 bases, the J end lost 6 bases, and 11 bases lay between the germline ends. Germline V gene data show CDR1 as MDHEN and CDR2 as SYDVKM. General study findings and limits: The study found Spike-specific TCR breadth and depth rose after two AZD1222 doses. Donors were mostly white British, more females; clonal diversity possibly underestimated. Variant regions that are unmutated are reportedly the target of nearly half of spike-specific TCRs.

Second-dose intervals near 4 or 12 weeks were combined. The receptor was isolated from an adult who received the AZD1222 COVID-19 vaccine. J is TRBJ1-1 and V is TRBV28, with D possibly matching TRBD1 (5 bases). The sample in question was peripheral blood, obtained 28 days after the second AZD1222 dose. This CDR3 is CASRADRPEAFF. The CDR3 DNA is TGTGCCAGCAGGGCCGACAGACCTGAAGCTTTCTTT.